This TCR beta chain came from a study of cytomegalovirus exposure and HLA in healthy donors (dated by TCRdb to between 2016 and 2019). Notes on the research overall: An earlier analysis of 587 of the donors reported approximately 260 Gb of sequence data and around 100 million unique TCR beta sequences obtained from roughly 170 million T cells. All discovery cohort repertoires had been generated on a single sequencing platform. The number of donors typed differed by locus, with about 629-640 for A, B, C, DRB1 and DQB1, roughly 520 for DQA1, approximately 570 for DPA1, and around 460 for DPB1. In a later analysis, previously published TCR beta repertoires from several hundred donors were re-analyzed and high-resolution HLA genotyping was added so that TCR occurrence patterns could be studied. Among the approximately 400 genotyped donors, approximately 77% belonged to the genetic ancestry cluster associated with self-reported Caucasian donors. The T cell repertoires of some 700 subjects were profiled by immunosequencing and related to cytomegalovirus serostatus. Among 350 to 400 genotyped donors of the cohort, an average of around 240,000 unique TCR beta nucleotide sequences were sequenced per donor, around 20% of them non-productive. In addition to the first cohort of hundreds of subjects, a separate validation cohort of 120 different subjects was used. Donor age, sex, ethnicity and CMV serostatus were compiled together with the repertoire data. The later analysis used no new phenotypic data to find candidate immune exposures, relying instead on TCR beta sequences and their occurrence across donors. In a later genetic analysis, genome-wide SNP genotypes for about 60% of the 666 donors were used, and that subset was treated as a discovery cohort. Because of strong linkage in the cohort, roughly five DR-DQ haplotypes were treated as single units for association and clustering. High-throughput TCR immunosequencing, statistical association of individual TCRs with disease status, and machine learning were combined to predict cytomegalovirus infection status. An earlier analysis of around 580 of the donors used high-throughput TCR beta sequencing to judge whether each TCR beta V gene segment behaved as functional or pseudogenic. An early release covering 500 to 750 HLA-typed donors comprised around 300 gigabases of sequencing data and around 85 million unique TCR sequences. Both class I and class II loci were covered by HLA typing, at four-digit resolution. The study was designed to test whether signatures of past pathogen exposure could be identified by cataloging public T cell receptors. What the work shows at the level of the full study, not this receptor alone: Assigning TCR associations to individual alleles was difficult when HLA alleles, especially DR and DQ, strongly co-occurred. Because counts were too low, about 15 rarely observed V segments, including chromosome 9 orphons, were left out of the earlier analysis of 587 of the donors. According to a later genetic analysis, donors in an Asian-associated ancestry cluster had fewer N-insertions in productive TCRs than the approximately 670-donor mean. The 87-base-pair reads could not distinguish some IMGT-functional V segments, including TRBV6-2 and TRBV6-3, so those segments were excluded. A later analysis reported that several top co-occurrence clusters appeared linked to parvovirus B19, influenza, CMV and Epstein-Barr virus. While some public TCRs were present in many individuals, most TCR sequences turned up only very rarely across donors. In an earlier analysis of some 500 of the donors, most TCR beta V segments were observed in productive rearrangements about 90% or about 30% of the time, broadly matching IMGT annotations. In this cohort, only TCR beta chains were sequenced, and detectable features were limited by the absence of alpha or paired-chain data. For the cohort, immune exposure information was limited to CMV serostatus. In a later analysis, the rate of TCR association differed among HLA loci, with DRB1 alleles having the most associated TCRs and HLA-C alleles having the fewest. HLA typing was unavailable for some donors at each locus, so association tests used only the typed subset. Correlated functional status among segregating V segments might be attributable to linkage disequilibrium, but an unknown experimental factor could not be ruled out. Compared with equally common non-associated chains, HLA-associated TCR beta chains in a later analysis were more clonally expanded and had lower generation probabilities. An association between a missense DCLRE1C variant and V-gene and J-gene trimming of TCR beta chains was found in a later genetic analysis and replicated in an independent cohort. In vitro tests confirmed that three of the cytomegalovirus-associated TCR beta chains recognize cytomegalovirus antigens. In a later analysis, most CMV-associated TCR beta chains were found to appear HLA-restricted, with HLA associations seemingly driven largely by CMV exposure. Presence/absence analyses assumed roughly uniform sequencing depth across donors, an assumption that may not hold. A further reported finding was that TCR beta sequences accurately predicted the HLA-A and HLA-B alleles for most subjects in the first cohort. A cluster of highly shared sequence variants was judged likely to be a technical artifact of the sequencing pipeline. In a later analysis, 16,951 TCR beta sequences were associated with specific HLA alleles at a false discovery rate of 0.05. Cytomegalovirus status was reported to be diagnosed by the classifier with high specificity and sensitivity in both the original and validation cohorts. The authors suggested that the approach could potentially be extended to other disease states and immunological phenotypes. A total of 164 TCR beta chains were listed by the study as associated with cytomegalovirus.

Receptor amplification or capture employed the immunoSEQ multiplex PCR assay. For the multiplex PCR, a mixture combining 60 forward primers for TCR Vbeta segments and 13 reverse primers for TCR Jbeta segments was used. A multiplex PCR assay on genomic DNA amplified the CDR3 region of rearranged TCR beta genes. On the Illumina HiSeq System, the amplified TCR beta libraries were sequenced as 87-base-pair reads. From the authors' description of their analysis: A later analysis counted some 74 million unique TCR beta chains across the 650 to 700 repertoires, and approximately 11 million of these chains were shared by at least two donors. A nearest-neighbor algorithm error-corrected the raw reads and collapsed the reads into unique sequences, merging closely related sequences to remove PCR and sequencing errors. To assign V, D and J gene segments, CDR3 sequences were aligned to IMGT reference sequences. For a sequence to be retained, a match of at least six nucleotides to both a V gene segment and a J gene segment was required. A rearrangement counted as productive if the CDR3 had no stop codons and remained in frame with V and J, and every other rearrangement counted as non-productive. Following IMGT convention, CDR3 was defined as the stretch from the second conserved V-encoded cysteine to the conserved J-encoded phenylalanine. Sequences without an unambiguous match to a single V gene segment were excluded from the earlier analysis of several hundred of the donors. An earlier analysis of several hundred of the donors classified V segments as functional when productive rearrangements were above 56.7% and as segregating when the standard deviation between donors was above 5%. A statistical classification framework was built to diagnose cytomegalovirus status from the catalog of TCR beta chain sequences. A later analysis assigned V and J genes by comparing TCR nucleotide sequences with IMGT/GENE-DB human TR gene sequences. In a later analysis, CDR3 sequences and most-parsimonious VDJ recombination scenarios were assigned using the TCRdist pipeline. In a later analysis, every TCR beta chain was defined by the combination of its CDR3 amino acid sequence and its V-gene family, and reads without a unique V-gene family were dropped. A later analysis removed 450 to 600 highly shared, low-generation-probability nucleotide sequences to deal with suspected cross-contamination and a sequencing artifact. A later analysis calculated a clonal expansion index for each public chain from normalized within-repertoire ranks of inferred template counts. In a later analysis, generation probabilities were computed with a VDJ recombination model fitted to out-of-frame rearrangements, and the resulting probabilities were checked against IGoR. In a later analysis, hypergeometric tests were used to score TCR-TCR, TCR-HLA and TCR-CMV co-occurrence, with a repertoire-size bias correction applied to TCR pairs. To estimate false discovery rates, a later analysis permuted the HLA or CMV assignments 20 times. In a later analysis, co-occurring TCRs were grouped using DBSCAN, with TCRdist sequence similarity added in when clustering inside HLA-allele-positive subsets. For co-occurrence clustering, repertoires with fewer than 30,000 or more than 120,000 public chains were excluded, along with about five repertoires with anomalous nucleotide sharing. Held by TCRdb, this immuneACCESS table contains in-frame sequences only and omits some clones. Under half of the omission traces to an unresolved V gene where checked; the cause of the rest is unknown. The V and J calls and the clone size are those of that table, but D and trimming were determined from the DNA. In this sample the table shows 100,000 to 150,000 clones, about 70% of which occur a single time. The biggest ten clones account for about 3% of the sample.

Concerning this clone: It has no known antigen specificity. No base quality information exists; no much larger clone differs at one position.

The cohort comprised hundreds of healthy bone marrow donors. At the time of sampling, every cohort member was nominally healthy, though immune exposures that went unrecorded were likely present. The donor was CMV seropositive and belonged to the group of around 300 seropositive cohort members. Each donor provided a peripheral blood sample, and peripheral blood mononuclear cells were used for TCR beta sequencing. The Qiagen DNeasy Blood Extraction Kit was used to extract genomic DNA from the blood cell samples. The junction shows trimming of 9 bases on V and 1 base on J, plus 15 bases between the germline ends. In the germline V gene (reference sequence), CDR1 corresponds to LNHDA and CDR2 to SQIVND. Measured from the cysteine to the phenylalanine, the CDR3 is 15 residues long. The sequence is cut down to CDR3 DNA, 45 bases in frame from base 1.

The sequenced sample consisted of PBMCs. The origin of this receptor is an older woman in good health and CMV-seropositive. The sequence links TRBV19 to TRBJ2-2; no confident D gene assignment can be made. The encoded CDR3 is CASARGELNTGELFF. The bases read TGTGCCAGCGCCCGCGGTGAACTGAACACCGGGGAGCTGTTTTTT.